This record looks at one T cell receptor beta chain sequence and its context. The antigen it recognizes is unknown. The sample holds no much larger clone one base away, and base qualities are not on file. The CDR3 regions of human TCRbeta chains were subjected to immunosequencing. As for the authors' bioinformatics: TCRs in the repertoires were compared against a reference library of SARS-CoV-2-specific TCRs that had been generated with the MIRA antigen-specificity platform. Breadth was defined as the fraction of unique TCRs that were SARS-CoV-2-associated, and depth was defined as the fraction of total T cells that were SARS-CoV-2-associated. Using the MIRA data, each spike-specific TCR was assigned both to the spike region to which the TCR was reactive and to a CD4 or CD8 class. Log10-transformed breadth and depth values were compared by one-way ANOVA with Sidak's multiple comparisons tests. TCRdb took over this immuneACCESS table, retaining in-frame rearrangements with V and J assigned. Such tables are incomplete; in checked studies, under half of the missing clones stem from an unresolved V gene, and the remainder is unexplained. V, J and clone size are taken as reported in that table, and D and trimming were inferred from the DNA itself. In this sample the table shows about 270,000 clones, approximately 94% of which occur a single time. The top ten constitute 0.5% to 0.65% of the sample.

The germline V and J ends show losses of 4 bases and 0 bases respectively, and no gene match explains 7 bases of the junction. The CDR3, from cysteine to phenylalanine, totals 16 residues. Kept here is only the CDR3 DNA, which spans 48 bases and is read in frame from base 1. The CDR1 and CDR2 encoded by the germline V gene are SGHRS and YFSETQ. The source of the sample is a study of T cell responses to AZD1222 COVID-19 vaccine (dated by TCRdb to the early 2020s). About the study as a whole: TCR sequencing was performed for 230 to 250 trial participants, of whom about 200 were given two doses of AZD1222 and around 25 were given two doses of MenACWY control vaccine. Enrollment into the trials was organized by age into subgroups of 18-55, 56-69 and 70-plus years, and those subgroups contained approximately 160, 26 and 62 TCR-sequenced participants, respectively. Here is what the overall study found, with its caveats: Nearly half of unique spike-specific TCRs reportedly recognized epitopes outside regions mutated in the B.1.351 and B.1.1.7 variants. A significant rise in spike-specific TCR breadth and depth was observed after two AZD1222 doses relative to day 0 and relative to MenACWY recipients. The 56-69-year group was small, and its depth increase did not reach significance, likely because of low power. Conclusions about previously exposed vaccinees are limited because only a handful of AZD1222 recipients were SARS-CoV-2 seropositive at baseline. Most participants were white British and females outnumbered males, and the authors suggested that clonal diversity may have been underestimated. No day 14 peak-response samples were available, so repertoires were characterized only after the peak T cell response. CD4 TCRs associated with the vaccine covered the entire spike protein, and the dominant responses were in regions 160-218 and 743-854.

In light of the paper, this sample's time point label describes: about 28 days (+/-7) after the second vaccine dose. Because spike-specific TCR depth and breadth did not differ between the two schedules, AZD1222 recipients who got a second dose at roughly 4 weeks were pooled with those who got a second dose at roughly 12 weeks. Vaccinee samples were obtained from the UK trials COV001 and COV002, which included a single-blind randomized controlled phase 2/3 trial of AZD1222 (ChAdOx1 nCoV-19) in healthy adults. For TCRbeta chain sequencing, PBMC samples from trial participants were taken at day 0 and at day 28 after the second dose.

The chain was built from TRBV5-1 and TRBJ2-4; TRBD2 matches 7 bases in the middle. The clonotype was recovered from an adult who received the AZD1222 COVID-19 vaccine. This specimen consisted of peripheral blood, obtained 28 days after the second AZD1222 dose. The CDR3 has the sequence CASSVSGWPAKNIQYF. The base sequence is TGCGCCAGCAGCGTTAGCGGGTGGCCAGCCAAAAACATTCAGTACTTC.